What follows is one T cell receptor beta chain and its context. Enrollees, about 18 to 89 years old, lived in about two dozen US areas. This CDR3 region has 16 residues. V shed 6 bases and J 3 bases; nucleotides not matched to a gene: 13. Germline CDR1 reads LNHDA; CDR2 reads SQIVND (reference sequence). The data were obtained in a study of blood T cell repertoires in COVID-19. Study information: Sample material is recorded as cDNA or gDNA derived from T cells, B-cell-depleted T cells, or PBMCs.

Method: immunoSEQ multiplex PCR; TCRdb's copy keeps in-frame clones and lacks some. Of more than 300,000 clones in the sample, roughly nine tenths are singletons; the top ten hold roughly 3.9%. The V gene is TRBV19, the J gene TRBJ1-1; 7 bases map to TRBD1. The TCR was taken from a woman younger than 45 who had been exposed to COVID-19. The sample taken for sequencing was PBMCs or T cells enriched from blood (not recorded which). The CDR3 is CASRPYPTGQDTEAFF. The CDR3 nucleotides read TGTGCCAGTAGACCCTACCCGACAGGGCAGGACACTGAAGCTTTCTTT. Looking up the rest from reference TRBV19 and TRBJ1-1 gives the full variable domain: DGGITQSPKYLFRKEGQNVTLSCEQNLNHDAMYWYRQDPGQGLRLIYYSQIVNDFQKGDIAEGYSVSREKKESFPLTVTSAQKNPTAFYLCASRPYPTGQDTEAFFGQGTRLTVV.